This T cell receptor (beta chain) stems from a study of PD-1 blockade in classical Hodgkin lymphoma (TCRdb year 2020). Turning to the overall study: Nivolumab dosing was 3 mg/kg intravenously every 2 weeks, continuing until either disease progression or unacceptable toxicity. The study used TCR beta sequencing and CyTOF to define a peripheral blood immune signature of response to PD-1 blockade in classical Hodgkin lymphoma. Results the study describes overall, beyond this receptor: By C4D1, a significant rise was seen in CD4+ TCR diversity but not in CD8+ TCR diversity (p=0.0027 vs p=0.16), and the rise was most apparent among complete responders (p=0.02). Lower diversity was seen in patients whose nivolumab began less than 1 year after ASCT, and these patients were left out of later analyses so that immune reconstitution would not confound the results. Baseline TCR diversity was reported as lower in newly diagnosed patients than in healthy donors, and lower still in relapsed/refractory patients. Among trial patients, those achieving complete response had baseline diversity similar to that of newly diagnosed patients, while diversity was significantly lower in partial responders and progressors. Only a single clinical trial cohort was studied, and what caused the repertoire differences, possibly disease activity or prior therapy, remained undefined.

As concerns this clone: No cognate antigen has been identified for it. No much larger clone is present one base from it, and per-base qualities are unavailable.

Interpreted using the paper, the time point label stands for: cycle 1 day 1 (C1D1), immediately before nivolumab initiation. All trial patients had relapsed after autologous stem cell transplantation, with cohorts A, B and C differing in prior brentuximab vedotin exposure. The trial cohort was composed of 55 to 65 patients with relapsed/refractory classical Hodgkin lymphoma, for whom complete response, partial response or progressive disease was recorded as best overall response. Trial patients were treated with single-agent nivolumab in the multi-cohort phase II CheckMate 205 trial. An independent review committee assessed best overall response using the 2007 International Working Group response criteria. Trial PBMCs were collected immediately before nivolumab initiation (C1D1) and during therapy at cycle 2 day 1 and cycle 4 day 1. Peripheral blood was collected in 8 mL Vacutainer Cell Preparation Tubes, from which PBMCs were isolated by centrifugation and then cryopreserved.

The Qiagen DNeasy kit was used to extract genomic DNA from unsorted PBMCs and from the negatively selected CD4+ and CD8+ fractions. TCR beta CDR3 regions were amplified by immunoSEQ multiplex PCR using primers annealing to V and J segments. Amplification bias was minimized using a synthetic immune receptor repertoire, and residual bias was removed computationally after sequencing. In the authors' own workflow: Repertoire diversity was quantified as the Shannon entropy index using custom Python scripts. The unsorted, CD4+ and CD8+ repertoires were each analyzed separately, with the exception of combined analyses, where CD4+ and CD8+ sequences were merged in silico. Clonal expansion was defined as a frequency increase of at least 2-fold after treatment compared with C1D1, and clones undetected at baseline were assigned a pseudocount of 0.5. Clones with 0 or 1 copy at C1D1 were defined as singleton clones, while clones with 2 or more copies were defined as non-singleton clones. Clones expanded in unsorted samples were assigned a CD4+, CD8+ or unknown annotation through matching of protein sequences in sorted samples from the same patient. Wilcoxon tests on paired samples were used to test diversity changes from C1D1 to C4D1. TCRdb took this table from immuneACCESS and kept in-frame rearrangements with V and J called. Such tables lack part of the clones; where checked against another copy, unresolved V genes explain under half of the gap, and the rest is unexplained. Clone size and V and J calls were adopted from that table, with D and trimming inferred from the DNA. The sample contains about 50,000 clones, 73% of them found a single time. The top ten constitute approximately 10% of the sample.

Clipping removes 7 bases from V and 6 bases from J, with 15 as the unmatched junction base count. Looking up the germline V gene yields CDR1 LGHNT and CDR2 FRNRAP. From the cysteine up to the phenylalanine, the CDR3 has a length of 16 residues. The entry retains the CDR3 DNA only, 48 bases that are in frame from base 1. This TCR was recovered from a human donor with classical Hodgkin lymphoma. The V and J genes are TRBV12-5 and TRBJ2-3; 8 bases in the junction line up with TRBD2. Specimen: peripheral blood mononuclear cells (PBMCs), collected at baseline. CDR3 region: CASVRQREWGSDTQYF. The bases are TGTGCTAGTGTGCGTCAGCGGGAGTGGGGGAGTGATACGCAGTATTTT.